This T cell receptor beta chain appears in the sequencing data of a study of blood T cell repertoires in COVID-19. Study in general: The origin of the acute and convalescent COVID-19 samples was the United States, Italy and Spain. PBMCs, B-cell-depleted T cells, or T cells provided the cDNA or gDNA that made up the material.

The authors' processing: Estimated nucleated cell counts came from reference gene primer amplification. Assay used: immunoSEQ multiplex PCR; TCRdb lists only in-frame clones, some missing. D and trimming were read from the DNA, whereas the V and J calls and clone size are those reported in that table. The sample gives fewer than 350,000 clones, more than 75% of which show up once; around 2.1% is in the top ten. Germline V gene sequence: CDR1 MDHEN, CDR2 SYDVKM. V gave up 6 bases and J gave up 5 bases; unmatched junction bases: 6. The CDR3 is 15 amino acids. The chain uses TRBV28 and TRBJ2-1; 11 positions match TRBD2. The sequencing input was peripheral blood. The TCR sequence derives from a woman in her twenties or thirties who had recovered from COVID-19. The CDR3 sequence is CASSPGLAGNNEQFF. The CDR3 bases are TGTGCCAGCAGCCCAGGACTAGCGGGTAACAATGAGCAGTTCTTC.